This entry features one T cell receptor (beta chain) sequence. The antigen remains undetermined. The CDR3 spans 14 residues. Trimming shortened V by 4 bases and J by 6 bases, and 15 bases separated the two germline ends. Germline lookup yields CDR1 SNHLY and CDR2 FYNNEI. The PCR ran on 60 Vbeta and 13 Jbeta primers. Repertoires were generated with immunoSEQ multiplex PCR, while TCRdb's copy carries only in-frame clones and drops some. The sample includes under 150,000 clones, approximately 80% of them seen just once. This sample stems from a study of cytomegalovirus exposure and HLA in healthy donors. Whole-study results and caveats: Analysis was carried out at a later point, and it linked a missense DCLRE1C variant to TCR beta V- and J-gene trimming. When analyzed later, the rates of TCR association showed variation by HLA locus, with DRB1 the most and HLA-C the fewest.

This TCR derives from a woman in her 40s in good health and CMV-seronegative. The chain carries TRBV2 and TRBJ1-2; unclear D gene. The sequenced sample consisted of PBMCs. The CDR3 region is CASSGRTVVHGYTF. The DNA for the CDR3 is TGTGCCAGCAGTGGGAGGACGGTTGTTCATGGCTACACCTTC.